This TCR beta chain was recorded in a study of blood T cell repertoires in COVID-19. For the study at large: From the United States, Italy and Spain came samples of acute and convalescent COVID-19.

Here immunoSEQ multiplex PCR was the method, and the copy in TCRdb shows in-frame clones only, minus some. The sample carries 95,000 to 150,000 clones, 75% to 90% recorded once. The sequence derives from a woman in her seventies with acute or convalescent COVID-19. Sequencing input: peripheral blood.

The CDR3 protein is CASRFGLAGGQVEQFF. The CDR3 region has the DNA TGTGCAAGTCGCTTTGGACTAGCGGGGGGGCAGGTTGAGCAGTTCTTC. This chain links TRBV12-2 with TRBJ2-1; the table assigns TRBD2, which was not confirmed against the DNA. TRBV12-2 is marked as a pseudogene. This CDR3 is built from 16 residues.